These 28 T cell receptor delta chains came from one sample sequenced in a study of γδ T cells in repeated Plasmodium falciparum infection. TCRdb re-analyzed the multiplex PCR reads via CATT. The data hold over 90,000 delta-chain clones, with 0.98% observed a single time. Bulk repertoires came from Vgamma9/Vdelta2+ or Vdelta2-negative gammadelta T cells flow-sorted from PBMC. Sequenced: gamma-delta T cells from blood. All receptors come from a pool of human donors (malaria-infected and uninfected, not separated).

This clone was seen ten or more times. A much larger clone sits a single nucleotide away, making a read error possible. The rearrangement uses TRDV2 and TRDJ1, with TRDD3 as a possible D gene (5 bases). From germline, CDR1 is GEAIGNYY and CDR2 EKD. This CDR3 contains 14 residues. The CDR3 nucleotides read TGTGCCTGTAACACTTTGGGGTACACCGATAAACTCATCTTT. Encoded protein: CACNTLGYTDKLIF.

On this clone: A far larger clone is only one base removed, so a read error is likely. Other nucleotide sequences from this sample produce the same CDR3. This chain uses TRDV2 with TRDJ2, with a possible D match to TRDD3 (6 bases). The J gene comes from matching the DNA to germline here; TCRdb lacks it. There are 19 residues in the CDR3. Germline loops: CDR1 GEAIGNYY, CDR2 EKD. V shed 0 bases and J shed 0 bases, with 19 bases lying between them. This CDR3 reads CACDTLGGDPPALTAQLFF. The CDR3 DNA follows: TGTGCCTGTGACACCTTGGGGGGGGACCCACCAGCTTTGACAGCACAACTCTTCTTT.

This clone was recorded a few times. For this DNA, TCRdb reports the protein of a much larger clone, which diverges at residue 11, most likely from a read error; the protein presented here is translated directly from the DNA. V is TRDV1 and J is TRDJ1; 7 positions match TRDD3. TCRdb is silent on the J gene; assignment here came from matching the DNA to germline. The J segment lost 0 bases and the V segment lost 9 bases, leaving 31 bases of the junction unmatched. CDR3 length: 22 amino acids. Germline V gene sequence: CDR1 TSWWSYY, CDR2 QGS. For the CDR3, the DNA is TGTGCTCTCTTTCTACGCTCCCTTACTGGGGTCCGAATCCTCGTTCACACCGATAAACTCATCTTT. This codes for CALFLRSLTGVRILVHTDKLIF.

This clone turned up a few times. A far larger clone differs by one base, so this is likely a read error. Other DNA sequences in the sample encode the same CDR3. The V gene corresponds to TRDV2; no J gene was called. Per the germline V gene, CDR1 is GEAIGNYY and CDR2 is EKD. CDR3 size: 17 residues. The CDR3 sequence: CACDTVSGGLFTRQMFF. DNA of the CDR3: TGTGCCTGTGACACCGTCTCCGGGGGCCTTTTCACCCGACAGATGTTCTTC.

There are a few counts of this clone. The TCRdb protein, from a much larger clone, departs from this DNA's translation at residue 12, likely by read error; the protein shown derives from the DNA. This chain joins TRAV38-2/DV8 and TRDJ1, with 8 positions matching TRDD3. TCRdb leaves out the J gene; it was filled in here by matching the DNA to germline. CDR1 and CDR2 (germline): TSESDYY, QEAYKQQN. The CDR3 spans 15 residues. For the CDR3, the DNA is TGTGCTTATAGTGCTGGGGGACCGTACACCGATAGACTCATCTTT. Translated, it gives CAYSAGGPYTDRLIF.

Comments on this clone: The protein held in TCRdb is that of a much larger clone and does not match this DNA's translation at residue 3, likely because of a read error; the protein shown is translated from the DNA. This chain connects TRDV3 to TRDJ3, with 7 bases lining up with TRDD3. V lost 4 bases and J lost 0; bases outside the gene matches: 36. This CDR3 is built from 26 residues. Looked up from germline, CDR1 is TVYSNPD and CDR2 is GDNSRS (reference sequence). The CDR3 coding sequence is TGTGCCTCTAATGATCTAACCCTCTTCGAGACTACTGATGTGGGGGACAGCTCCTGGGACACCCGACAGATGTTTTTC. This sequence encodes CASNDLTLFETTDVGDSSWDTRQMFF.

With regard to this clone: Translating this DNA gives a protein that differs at residue 15 from the TCRdb one, which belongs to a much larger clone; a read error is likely, and the protein shown is this translation. The chain links TRDV1 to TRDJ1, with 7 bases aligning to TRDD3. TCRdb supplies no J gene; here it was assigned by aligning the nucleotide sequence to germline. CDR3 length equals 22 residues. Looked up from germline, CDR1 is TSWWSYY and CDR2 is QGS. Trimming at V came to 1 base and at J to 0 bases, leaving 23 bases not matched to a gene. The DNA for the CDR3 is TGTGCTCTTGGGGAACGATCGACTAAACCTACTGGGGAACCAGGGTACACCGATAAACTCATCTTT. This gives the protein CALGERSTKPTGEPGYTDKLIF.

On this clone itself: The protein in TCRdb stems from a much larger clone and differs at residue 6 from this DNA's translation, likely a read error; here the protein is translated from the DNA. This rearrangement joins TRDV1 to TRDJ1; D is perhaps TRDD3 (5 bases). Trimming removed 2 bases from V and 0 bases from J, with 13 bases in between. The CDR3 totals 16 residues. Per germline, CDR1 TSWWSYY and CDR2 QGS. The CDR3: CALGESRPGYTDKLIF. The CDR3 DNA reads as TGTGCTCTTGGGGAATCCCGTCCTGGGTACACCGATAAACTCATCTTT.

Only a few counts were recorded for this clone. TCRdb's protein for this DNA is that of a much larger clone and differs from the translation at residue 13, likely a read error; the protein shown is the DNA translation. The chain has TRDV1 and TRDJ1; 11 bases agree with TRDD3. The CDR3 is 22 amino acids. V shed 1 base, J shed 8 bases, and the junction held 27 bases outside the gene matches. Per the germline V gene, CDR1 is TSWWSYY and CDR2 is QGS. Written as DNA, the CDR3 is TGTGCTCTTGGGGAACGTGGTACTGGGGGATATGGGCCGAATGGTTGTCCGATGAAACTCATCTTT. It codes for CALGERGTGGYGPNGCPMKLIF.

This clone was counted only a few times. TCRdb lists the protein of a much larger clone for this DNA, which differs at residue 18, so this is likely a read error; the protein given here is translated from the DNA itself. The V gene was identified as TRDV1, while no J gene was called; whether TRDD3, the table's D call, matches the DNA was not checked. Germline CDR1 and CDR2: TSWWSYY and QGS. The CDR3 length is 19 residues. DNA of the CDR3: TGTGCTCTTGGGGACCCTTTCCCTTACTGGGGGATCAGGTCCGATAAACTCACCTTT. Translating gives CALGDPFPYWGIRSDKLTF.

About this clone itself: A read error is the likely source, as a far larger clone sits one nucleotide away. The same CDR3 is also encoded by other DNA sequences in this sample. This chain's CDR3 is CALGELRAGGLRYKLIF. CDR3 coding DNA: TGTGCTCTTGGGGAGCTGCGTGCTGGGGGATTAAGATATAAACTCATCTTT. The genes are TRDV1 and TRDJ1; 9 bases are a match to TRDD3. Here the J gene was assigned by germline matching of the DNA, as TCRdb has none. Trimming at V came to 3 bases and at J to 6 bases, leaving 14 bases not matched to a gene. The CDR3 consists of 17 residues. CDR1 and CDR2 from the germline V gene are TSWWSYY and QGS.

Remarks on this clone: The same CDR3 also results from other DNA sequences found in this sample. The chain combines TRDV1 with TRDJ1, with TRDD3 matching over 7 bases. The CDR3 has 22 residues. Germline loops: CDR1 TSWWSYY, CDR2 QGS. After removal of 0 bases from V and 0 bases from J, the junction contained 22 bases not matched to a gene. The CDR3 DNA is TGTGCTCTTGGGGAACTAGGTTGGAGGGATACACGCCCAACTCAGTACACCGATAAACTCATCTTT. Its translation is CALGELGWRDTRPTQYTDKLIF.

In its sample, this clone was seen a few times. A far larger clone is a single base away, which makes a read error likely. Other DNA sequences in this specimen translate into the identical CDR3. The chain recombines TRDV2 with TRDJ3; 10 bases align to TRDD3. The J gene was missing in TCRdb and was found by matching the end of the DNA to germline. V was pared by 0 bases and J by 3 bases, with 13 bases of the junction left unmatched. Per the germline V gene, CDR1 is GEAIGNYY and CDR2 is EKD. The CDR3 loop spans 21 amino acids. Here the CDR3 DNA reads TGTGCCTGTGACACCGGGGGACTATTGGGGGATACTGGCTGGGACACCCGACAGATGTTTTTC. Its protein is CACDTGGLLGDTGWDTRQMFF.

Details on this clone: A read error likely explains this, since a far larger clone differs by one base. Other DNA sequences in the sample encode the same CDR3. This chain connects TRDV1 to TRDJ1; 10 nucleotides align to TRDD3. The J gene, left out of TCRdb, was set here by checking the DNA against germline. Trimming cost V 3 bases and J 0 bases; bases outside gene matches: 13. Germline CDR1 is TSWWSYY and CDR2 is QGS. The CDR3 has 19 residues. This CDR3 reads CALGETLRLGDLYTDKLIF. The CDR3, as DNA: TGTGCTCTTGGGGAGACTCTCCGACTGGGGGATCTGTACACCGATAAACTCATCTTT.

This clone has at least ten counts. TCRdb shows a much larger clone's protein in place of this DNA's translation, and the two differ at residue 11, likely through a read error; the protein shown is translated from the DNA. The chain employs TRDV1 and TRDJ3; D ambiguous. Trimming took off 3 bases at V and 2 bases at J, with 17 bases between the two ends. Germline CDR1 TSWWSYY, CDR2 QGS. This CDR3 comprises 19 residues. Written as DNA, the CDR3 is TGTGCTCTTGGGGACCGAAGCGGTGGCCATACCTGGGACACCCGACAGATGTTTTTC. Its translation is CALGDRSGGHTWDTRQMFF.

As regards this clone: The protein held in TCRdb is that of a much larger clone and does not match this DNA's translation at residue 8, likely because of a read error; the protein shown is translated from the DNA. V and J are TRDV2 and TRDJ1; possibly TRDD3 for D (5 bases). No J segment appears in TCRdb, so it was assigned here by matching the sequence to germline. Germline assignment: CDR1 GEAIGNYY and CDR2 EKD. CDR3 length: 17 amino acids. V lost 0 bases and J 0 bases, leaving 16 bases between the germline ends. CDR3 DNA sequence: TGTGCCTGTGACACCGTGTCTAGGGGGTTGTACACCGATAAACTCATCTTT. This codes for CACDTVSRGLYTDKLIF.

Comments on this clone: Translating this DNA gives a protein that differs at residue 8 from the TCRdb one, which belongs to a much larger clone; a read error is likely, and the protein shown is this translation. The chain carries TRDV1 and TRDJ1; 11 nucleotides line up with TRDD3. TCRdb offers no J gene call, so here the DNA was matched to germline to obtain one. The germline CDR1 and CDR2 sequences are TSWWSYY and QGS. This CDR3 has 19 residues. V gave up 1 base and J gave up 3 bases; unmatched junction bases: 13. CDR3 sequence (DNA): TGTGCTCTTGGGGAACACACTCCCCTCTGGGGGATACACGCCGATAAACTCATCTTT. Its protein is CALGEHTPLWGIHADKLIF.

This clone showed up just a few times. TCRdb records a much larger clone's protein for this DNA, with a difference at residue 7 that likely arises from a read error; the protein given is the translation of the DNA. The chain links TRDV1 to TRDJ1; perhaps TRDD3 as D (6 bases). No J segment appears in TCRdb, so it was assigned here by matching the sequence to germline. Germline CDR1 reads TSWWSYY; CDR2 reads QGS. Between the trimmed V and J ends, which lost 4 bases and 4 bases, there was a span of 28 bases. The CDR3 has 19 residues. The CDR3 DNA reads as TGTGCTCTTGGGGCGATCCCCAGCCTGCGCCGGGGGACGGGCGATAAACTCATCTTT. This gives the protein CALGAIPSLRRGTGDKLIF.

This clone was recorded a few times. TCRdb's protein for this DNA is that of a much larger clone and differs from the translation at residue 4, likely a read error; the protein shown is the DNA translation. The rearrangement links TRDV2 to TRDJ1; TRDD3 matches at 8 bases. With V trimmed by 6 bases and J by 0 bases, 11 bases remained unmatched. The CDR3 length is 16 residues. Germline loops: CDR1 GEAIGNYY, CDR2 EKD. The CDR3 sequence: CACNPRTGGDTDKLIF. CDR3 DNA sequence: TGTGCCTGTAACCCACGTACTGGGGGGGACACCGATAAACTCATCTTT.

This clone was observed a handful of times. The protein TCRdb lists belongs to a much larger clone and differs from this DNA's translation at residue 7, which points to a read error; the protein shown is made from the DNA. Other DNA sequences in this sample translate to the same CDR3. This chain joins TRDV3 and TRDJ1; 13 bases match TRDD3. This CDR3 region has 18 residues. Germline lookup yields CDR1 TVYSNPD and CDR2 GDNSRS (reference sequence). Trimming cost V 2 bases and J 5 bases; bases outside gene matches: 17. The CDR3 region has the DNA TGTGCCTTTCCTTCCCCTCGCGTACTGGGGGATACGCAGGATAAACTCATCTTT. Amino acid sequence: CAFPSPRVLGDTQDKLIF.

Points on this clone: The translation of this DNA and the TCRdb protein of a much larger clone differ at residue 6, probably owing to a read error; the protein shown here is translated from the DNA. This chain uses TRDV2 with TRDJ1; no definite D call. TCRdb does not report a J gene; here it was assigned by matching the DNA to germline references. The ends were cut back, 0 bases at V and 0 bases at J, with 13 bases in the middle. The CDR3 is made up of 16 amino acids. From germline, CDR1 is GEAIGNYY and CDR2 EKD. Here the CDR3 reads CACDTGGNLYTDKLIF. CDR3 sequence (DNA): TGTGCCTGTGACACCGGCGGGAACCTGTACACCGATAAACTCATCTTT.

In this sample, this clone turned up a few times. For this DNA, TCRdb reports the protein of a much larger clone, which diverges at residue 21, most likely from a read error; the protein presented here is translated directly from the DNA. For the V gene the call is TRDV2; the J gene has no call; TRDD3 is the table's D call and was not checked against the DNA. Germline loops: CDR1 GEAIGNYY, CDR2 EKD. This CDR3 has 22 amino acids. CDR3 coding DNA: TGTGCCTGTGACACCGTTGAAGGGGGGGTTCCTGGAAGTGTCAAGTACACCGATAAACTCACCTTT. Protein sequence: CACDTVEGGVPGSVKYTDKLTF.

Comments on this clone: Given a far larger clone just one base away, this is likely a sequencing read error. Other nucleotide sequences from this sample produce the same CDR3. J is TRDJ1 and V is TRDV1; possibly TRDD3 for D (5 bases). The J gene is not listed in TCRdb, so it was assigned here from a DNA match to germline. The germline V gene encodes CDR1 TSWWSYY and CDR2 QGS. This CDR3 contains 23 residues. Trimming shortened V by 0 bases and J by 1 base, and 33 bases separated the two germline ends. CDR3 coding DNA: TGTGCTCTTGGGGAACTTACTCTCCCTAAGGGGTCCAAGGTTATCGGGGGCACCGATAAACTCATCTTT. Translation: CALGELTLPKGSKVIGGTDKLIF.

This clone was picked up a small number of times. A far more abundant clone sits one base away, making this likely a read error. At the DNA level, this CDR3 is encoded by other sequences in the same sample as well. The rearrangement uses TRDV1 and TRDJ1; 8 nucleotides agree with TRDD3. Since TCRdb gives no J gene, matching the DNA to germline was used here to assign it. Per germline, CDR1 TSWWSYY and CDR2 QGS. This CDR3 contains 19 residues. The CDR3, as DNA: TGCGCTCTTGGGGAACTATTCCCCCGGGCTTCACGTTGGGGGATTAAACTCATCTTT. It codes for CALGELFPRASRWGIKLIF.

This clone was seen more than once but under ten times. The protein given by TCRdb reflects a much larger clone and differs at residue 21 from this DNA's translation, likely from a read error; the protein shown is the DNA's translation. The V gene is TRDV1, but the J gene lacks a call; the DNA was not used to check the table's D call, TRDD3. Looked up from germline, CDR1 is TSWWSYY and CDR2 is QGS. The CDR3 totals 22 residues. As DNA, the CDR3 is TGTGCTCTTGGCCGGCCACATTCTTCAGGTCTGGGGGGCTATTCTTACACCGATAAACTCACCTTT. Translated, it gives CALGRPHSSGLGGYSYTDKLTF.

Regarding this clone: The protein in TCRdb stems from a much larger clone and differs at residue 5 from this DNA's translation, likely a read error; here the protein is translated from the DNA. CDR3 sequence reads: CACDPLGGDPPALTAQLFF. CDR3 coding DNA: TGTGCCTGTGACCCCCTGGGGGGGGACCCACCAGCTTTGACAGCACAACTCTTCTTT. V usage is TRDV2 and J usage is TRDJ2; 7 bases match TRDD3. The J gene, left out of TCRdb, was set here by checking the DNA against germline. The germline V gene encodes CDR1 GEAIGNYY and CDR2 EKD. The CDR3 has 19 amino acids. The V and J ends lost 3 bases and 0 bases, in that order; junction bases with no gene match: 15.

As concerns this clone: A read error is likely here: a far larger clone is one base away. Within the sample, other DNA sequences also encode this same CDR3. The chain uses TRDV1 and TRDJ1, with 9 positions matching TRDD3. The J gene was missing in TCRdb and was found by matching the end of the DNA to germline. The CDR3 is 25 residues long. Germline V gene lookup returns CDR1 TSWWSYY and CDR2 QGS. V was clipped by 1 base and J by 4 bases; unmatched bases: 34. The CDR3 spells CALGEQKNLALPYLLGDMVDDKLIF. CDR3 DNA: TGTGCTCTTGGGGAACAGAAAAATCTCGCCTTGCCTTATTTACTGGGGGACATGGTGGACGATAAACTCATCTTT.

This clone occurred a few times. A far larger clone is off by one base, so a read error is likely. The sample has other DNA sequences that encode this CDR3 too. The chain links TRDV2 to TRDJ1; 12 bases match TRDD3. TCRdb lists no J gene, so it was determined here by aligning the DNA to germline. Germline lookup yields CDR1 GEAIGNYY and CDR2 EKD. The CDR3 is 16 residues long. The CDR3 region is CAWGFSYWGILDKLIF. CDR3 DNA sequence: TGTGCATGGGGATTCTCGTACTGGGGGATACTCGATAAACTCATCTTT.